Reported below is one TCR beta chain. V was clipped by 5 bases and J by 4 bases; unmatched bases: 5. The germline CDR1 and CDR2 sequences are MNHNS and SASEGT. The CDR3 sequence is 14 residues long. This sample is drawn from a study of cytomegalovirus exposure and HLA in healthy donors. PCR involved 60 Vbeta and 13 Jbeta primers. The data were produced by immunoSEQ multiplex PCR, yet TCRdb's version contains in-frame clones alone and is incomplete. This sample has 100,000 to 150,000 clones; around 74% occur once, and the top ten carry around 6.6%. Sequencing was done on a sample of PBMCs. The chain uses TRBV6-1 and TRBJ1-2, with 9 nucleotides matching TRBD1. The receptor comes from a man aged 35 to 55 in good health and CMV-seropositive. CDR3 DNA: TGTGCCAGCAGTACACCGGGACAGGGCTATGGCTACACCTTC. This codes for CASSTPGQGYGYTF.